This T cell receptor beta chain appears in the sequencing data of a study of T cell changes during pregnancy in multiple sclerosis. Method: immunoSEQ multiplex PCR; TCRdb's copy keeps in-frame clones and lacks some. The repertoire consists of about 40,000 clones, with approximately 92% occurring once and the leading ten covering around 0.5%. Trimming pared 4 bases from V and 0 bases from J, leaving 9 bases between. This CDR3 contains 15 residues. The germline V gene encodes CDR1 MNHNY and CDR2 SVGAGI (reference sequence). The V and J genes are TRBV6-6 and TRBJ2-2; D remains unclear. The sequencing used CD4+ T cells from peripheral blood mononuclear cells, collected in the second trimester of pregnancy. The clonotype originates from a female donor in good health, enrolled as a control in a pregnancy study. CDR3: CASSFQAPNTGELFF. The DNA of the CDR3 is TGTGCCAGCAGTTTCCAGGCCCCGAACACCGGGGAGCTGTTTTTT.